The 13 T cell receptor beta chains below were found in one sample sequenced in a study of blood T cells in healthy people across ages. Together with a sample-barcoded 5' primer, a J-beta primer mix was included in a second PCR lasting roughly 6 to 12 cycles. TCRdb independently ran MiXCR on the 5' RACE reads; one entry per CDR3 protein. The sample has around 790,000 distinct CDR3 sequences, roughly 44% seen once. Specimen: blood. The receptors were sampled from a man aged 55 to 69 in good health.

The chain couples TRBV6-1 to TRBJ2-7; TRBD1 agrees at 7 bases. Germline CDR1 reads MNHNS; CDR2 reads SASEGT. The CDR3 sequence is 14 residues long. J was trimmed by 0 bases and V by 7 bases; bases with no gene match: 6. CDR3 sequence: CASIMTGRSYEQYF. The CDR3, as DNA: TGTGCCAGCATCATGACAGGGCGCTCCTACGAGCAGTACTTC.

This clonotype showed up just a few times. V is TRBV6-1 and J is TRBJ2-5; D not certain. The J call could be wrong; TRBJ2-7 is a better fit for the DNA end. The CDR3 spans 10 residues. Germline V gives CDR1 MNHNS, CDR2 SASEGT. CDR3: CASRKNEQYF. The DNA for the CDR3 is TGTGCCAGCAGGAAGAACGAGCAGTACTTC.

The chain uses TRBV27 and TRBJ1-6; TRBD1 agrees at 9 bases. J lost 7 bases, V lost 4 bases, and 8 bases had no gene match. CDR3 length: 16 residues. Germline-derived CDR1 and CDR2 are MNHEY and SMNVEV (reference sequence). This CDR3 is CASSSYNRGQNSPLHF. The CDR3, as DNA: TGTGCCAGCAGTTCATACAACAGGGGGCAGAATTCACCCCTCCACTTT.

This clonotype was detected ten times or more. The V call is TRBV2, the J call TRBJ2-5; either TRBD1 or TRBD2 may supply D (6 bases each). The CDR3 sequence is 14 residues long. Germline V gene sequence: CDR1 SNHLY, CDR2 FYNNEI. The V end was cut by 4 bases, the J end by 5 bases, with 14 bases between. The CDR3 reads CASSGGGGRETQYF. The CDR3 region has the DNA TGTGCCAGCAGTGGAGGAGGGGGAAGGGAGACCCAGTACTTC.

This chain joins TRBV7-2 and TRBJ1-3; the D gene is possibly TRBD1 (5 bases). With 0 bases removed from V and 2 bases from J, the gap between germline ends came to 14 bases. The CDR3 totals 17 residues. Germline V CDR1 and CDR2: SGHTA, FQGNSA. The CDR3 DNA follows: TGTGCCAGCAGCTTAGCGGGGGGGTCAACCGCTGGAAACACCATATATTTT. Protein: CASSLAGGSTAGNTIYF.

A remark on this clonotype: Its ends do not fully match the called genes, so a read error is possible. The V gene is TRBV7-2, the J gene TRBJ2-1; TRBD1 agrees at 7 bases. The CDR3 has 15 amino acids. Germline V CDR1 and CDR2: SGHTA, FQGNSA. The DNA for the CDR3 is TGCGCCAGCAGCTTGGTGACAGGGAGCTACAATGAGCAGTTCTTC. Translated: CASSLVTGSYNEQFF.

This sequence joins TRBV5-1 and TRBJ2-2; 7 nucleotides agree with TRBD1. CDR1 and CDR2 from the germline V gene are SGHRS and YFSETQ. Trimming at V came to 0 bases and at J to 6 bases, leaving 8 bases not matched to a gene. The CDR3 has 16 residues. The CDR3, as DNA: TGCGCCAGCAGCTTGGATGTCAGGGGGTCTTCCGGGGAGCTGTTTTTT. It yields the protein CASSLDVRGSSGELFF.

CDR3 sequence reads: CSARGLAGANTDTQYF. The CDR3 coding sequence is TGCAGTGCTAGAGGACTAGCGGGGGCCAACACAGATACGCAGTATTTT. The chain is built from TRBV20-1 and TRBJ2-3, with 12 positions matching TRBD2. V lost 1 base, J lost 2 bases, and 4 bases stayed unmatched. The CDR3 runs to 16 residues. Germline V lookup: CDR1 DFQATT, CDR2 SNEGSKA (reference sequence).

The chain joins TRBV25-1 to TRBJ2-2; 8 positions agree with TRBD2. Germline V gives CDR1 MGHDK, CDR2 SYGVNS. Trimming at V came to 3 bases and at J to 7 bases, leaving 10 bases not matched to a gene. CDR3 length equals 16 residues. CDR3 sequence: CASSDPLAGGSGELFF. In nucleotides, the CDR3 is TGTGCCAGCAGTGACCCACTCGCGGGGGGTAGCGGGGAGCTGTTTTTT.

Worth noting for this clonotype: One end of the junction does not line up with germline, which may come from a read error. The chain is built from TRBV6-2 or TRBV6-3 and TRBJ2-3, with 10 bases aligning to TRBD2. This CDR3 region has 16 residues. Germline CDR1 and CDR2: MNHEY and SVGEGT. CDR3 nucleotides: TGTGCCAGTACGAAACTAGCGGGGAAGAGCACAGATTCGCAGTATTTT. This encodes CASTKLAGKSTDSQYF.

The chain is built from TRBV28 and TRBJ2-7; TRBD1 agrees at 7 bases. CDR3 length equals 15 residues. With V trimmed by 4 bases and J by 3 bases, 9 bases remained unmatched. From germline, CDR1 is MDHEN and CDR2 SYDVKM. The CDR3 protein is CASSSPYRQGYEQYF. The CDR3 DNA follows: TGTGCCAGCAGTTCCCCCTACAGACAGGGCTACGAGCAGTACTTC. The whole variable domain, remainder taken from reference TRBV28 and TRBJ2-7, is DVKVTQSSRYLVKRTGEKVFLECVQDMDHENMFWYRQDPGLGLRLIYFSYDVKMKEKGDIPEGYSVSREKKERFSLILESASTNQTSMYLCASSSPYRQGYEQYFGPGTRLTVT.

This chain joins TRBV24-1 and TRBJ2-3, with TRBD2 matching 12 bases. This CDR3 spans 16 amino acids. V shed 4 bases, J shed 6 bases, and the junction held 7 bases outside the gene matches. Germline CDR1 reads KGHDR; CDR2 reads SFDVKD. The CDR3 bases are TGTGCCACCAGTGACCCTGCTAGCGGGGGGGCGGATACGCAGTATTTT. Translated: CATSDPASGGADTQYF.

This clonotype was seen a few times. V and J are TRBV5-1 and TRBJ2-5; D not resolved. The V and J ends lost 0 bases and 5 bases respectively, with 14 bases between them. The CDR3 is 15 residues long. Germline assignment: CDR1 SGHRS and CDR2 YFSETQ. Here the CDR3 reads CASSLGTDIIETQYF. The CDR3 DNA reads TGCGCCAGCAGCTTGGGGACCGACATAATTGAGACCCAGTACTTC.